Below, 23 T cell receptor beta chains from the same sample are listed, as sequenced in a study of T cell repertoires and HLA-DP antigens. Measured with immunoSEQ multiplex PCR; TCRdb has only the in-frame clones, and not every one. The table has almost 90,000 clones, around 86% seen once. For these TCRs, the target antigens are not known. Sequencing input: CD4+ T cells from PBMCs. The receptors come from a man aged 45-65 years in good health and CMV-seronegative.

The chain links TRBV30 to TRBJ1-1, with 7 bases that match TRBD1. V shed 4 bases, J shed 1 base, and the junction held 3 bases outside the gene matches. Germline loops: CDR1 GTSNPN, CDR2 SVGIG (reference sequence). The CDR3 spans 13 residues. The CDR3 spells CAWIGQENTEAFF. The DNA for the CDR3 is TGTGCCTGGATCGGACAGGAGAACACTGAAGCTTTCTTT.

The V and J genes are TRBV7-8 and TRBJ2-5; D unclear. The CDR3 contains 12 residues. V gave up 5 bases and J gave up 4 bases, with 8 bases separating them. CDR1 is SGHVS, CDR2 FQNEAQ, per germline. The DNA for the CDR3 is TGTGCCAGCAGCGTCGTGCCAGAGACCCAGTACTTC. Translation gives CASSVVPETQYF.

The chain recombines TRBV7-2 with TRBJ2-1; 10 nucleotides match TRBD1. Per the germline V gene, CDR1 is SGHTA and CDR2 is FQGNSA. This CDR3 has 17 amino acids. The V and J ends lost 5 bases and 3 bases, in that order; junction bases with no gene match: 10. The CDR3, as DNA: TGTGCCAGCAGCCCAGTCGGGACAGGGGCGAACTACAATGAGCAGTTCTTC. The encoded protein is CASSPVGTGANYNEQFF.

The chain recombines TRBV2 with TRBJ1-4; D gene unclear. Germline V lookup: CDR1 SNHLY, CDR2 FYNNEI. This CDR3 spans 13 amino acids. The V and J ends lost 3 bases and 4 bases respectively, with 6 bases between them. The CDR3 DNA reads TGTGCCAGCAGTGACAGGCTTAATGAAAAACTGTTTTTT. Amino acids: CASSDRLNEKLFF.

This clone was counted a few times. The chain carries TRBV5-5 and TRBJ2-6, with D perhaps given as TRBD1 or TRBD2 (7 bases each). The CDR3 covers 15 residues. V shed 5 bases and J shed 2 bases, with 11 bases lying between them. The germline V gene has CDR1 SGHKS and CDR2 YYEKEE (reference sequence). CDR3 coding DNA: TGTGCCAGCAGGGGGAGGGGGCCTGGGGCCAACGTCCTGACTTTC. It codes for CASRGRGPGANVLTF.

The chain couples TRBV19 to TRBJ1-2; perhaps TRBD1 as D (5 bases). V shed 3 bases and J shed 2 bases, with 13 bases lying between them. Germline lookup yields CDR1 LNHDA and CDR2 SQIVND (reference sequence). This CDR3 has 15 residues. The CDR3 spells CASSIDSWGNYGYTF. In DNA form, the CDR3 reads TGTGCCAGTAGTATTGATTCCTGGGGGAACTATGGCTACACCTTC. Based on the CDR3 plus reference TRBV19 and TRBJ1-2, the full variable domain is DGGITQSPKYLFRKEGQNVTLSCEQNLNHDAMYWYRQDPGQGLRLIYYSQIVNDFQKGDIAEGYSVSREKKESFPLTVTSAQKNPTAFYLCASSIDSWGNYGYTFGSGTRLTVV.

This chain connects TRBV6-4 to TRBJ1-6, with TRBD1 matching 8 bases. Germline CDR1 and CDR2: MRHNA and SNTAGT. Germline trimming cut 4 bases from V and 6 bases from J; bases unmatched to any gene: 2. CDR3 length: 14 residues. This CDR3 reads CASSVTGVNSPLHF. In DNA, the CDR3 is TGTGCCAGCAGTGTGACAGGGGTTAATTCACCCCTCCACTTT.

J is TRBJ2-1 and V is TRBV7-8; 13 nucleotides agree with TRBD2. Trimming cost V 5 bases and J 7 bases; bases outside gene matches: 8. Germline lookup yields CDR1 SGHVS and CDR2 FQNEAQ. This CDR3 is 16 amino acids long. The DNA of the CDR3 is TGTGCCAGCAGCACGAGGACTAGCGGGGGTGGTAATGAGCAGTTCTTC. This gives the protein CASSTRTSGGGNEQFF. Based on the CDR3 plus reference TRBV7-8 and TRBJ2-1, the full variable domain is GAGVSQSPRYKVAKRGQDVALRCDPISGHVSLFWYQQALGQGPEFLTYFQNEAQLDKSGLPSDRFFAERPEGSVSTLKIQRTQQEDSAVYLCASSTRTSGGGNEQFFGPGTRLTVL.

This chain joins TRBV29-1 and TRBJ2-1; D remains unclear. The length of the CDR3 is 14 residues. Germline V gene lookup returns CDR1 SQVTM and CDR2 ANQGSEA. Trimming left V 2 bases short and J 1 base short, with 9 bases between. The CDR3 sequence: CSVEIQASYNEQFF. CDR3 DNA sequence: TGCAGCGTTGAAATTCAAGCTTCCTACAATGAGCAGTTCTTC.

This clone was seen just once. V gene TRBV2 combines with J gene TRBJ2-1, with 14 bases identical to TRBD2. CDR1 is SNHLY and CDR2 is FYNNEI in the germline V gene. The CDR3 contains 15 residues. V lost 7 bases and J lost 4; bases outside the gene matches: 3. CDR3 sequence (DNA): TGTGCCAGCACCAGACTAGCGGGAGGGTACAATGAGCAGTTCTTC. It yields the protein CASTRLAGGYNEQFF.

This chain uses TRBV5-4 with TRBJ2-3, with 7 positions matching TRBD2. Germline loops: CDR1 SGHNT, CDR2 YYREEE (reference sequence). The CDR3 has 15 amino acids. Losses at the gene ends were 4 bases for V and 0 bases for J; bases not matched to a gene: 5. This CDR3 is CASSIGLESTDTQYF. In nucleotides, the CDR3 is TGTGCCAGCAGCATCGGACTAGAAAGCACAGATACGCAGTATTTT.

In its sample, this clone was seen once. The CDR3 sequence: CASMRDILNEKLFF. In DNA, the CDR3 is TGTGCCAGCATGAGGGACATCCTTAATGAAAAACTGTTTTTT. V usage is TRBV2 and J usage is TRBJ1-4, with TRBD1 as a possible D gene (6 bases). The V and J ends lost 7 bases and 4 bases respectively, with 13 bases between them. This CDR3 comprises 14 residues. CDR1 SNHLY and CDR2 FYNNEI come from the germline V gene.

The V and J genes are TRBV18 and TRBJ2-7; D ambiguous. The CDR3 contains 13 residues. Germline V gene sequence: CDR1 KGHSH, CDR2 LQKENI. V lost 6 bases and J 0 bases, leaving 9 bases between the germline ends. The chain's CDR3 is CASSTSGSYEQYF. CDR3 nucleotide sequence: TGTGCCAGCTCCACCTCGGGCTCCTACGAGCAGTACTTC.

The chain joins TRBV5-5 to TRBJ2-5; 7 positions agree with TRBD2. The CDR3 contains 14 residues. Germline CDR1 reads SGHKS; CDR2 reads YYEKEE (reference sequence). V lost 0 bases, J lost 3 bases, and 2 bases stayed unmatched. Written as DNA, the CDR3 is TGTGCCAGCAGCTTGGCGGCGGGGGAAGAGACCCAGTACTTC. This encodes CASSLAAGEETQYF.

The V call is TRBV7-2, the J call TRBJ2-7, with D perhaps TRBD1 or TRBD2 (6 bases each). V lost 1 base to trimming and J lost 4 bases, with 14 bases between them. CDR3 length: 15 amino acids. Germline CDR1 and CDR2: SGHTA and FQGNSA. CDR3 in amino acids: CASSLEWGAQYEQYF. The CDR3 region has the DNA TGTGCCAGCAGCTTAGAGTGGGGGGCCCAGTACGAGCAGTACTTC. Complete variable domain (other parts from reference TRBV7-2 and TRBJ2-7): GAGVSQSPSNKVTEKGKDVELRCDPISGHTALYWYRQSLGQGLEFLIYFQGNSAPDKSGLPSDRFSAERTGGSVSTLTIQRTQQEDSAVYLCASSLEWGAQYEQYFGPGTRLTVT.

This rearrangement joins TRBV18 to TRBJ1-1; TRBD1 matches at 7 bases. There are 16 residues in the CDR3. Unmatched junction bases numbered 8, after V lost 3 bases and J lost 1 base. Germline CDR1 and CDR2: KGHSH and LQKENI. The CDR3 region is CASSPTGATGNTEAFF. CDR3 bases: TGTGCCAGCTCACCCACAGGGGCAACCGGGAACACTGAAGCTTTCTTT.

This chain joins TRBV7-2 and TRBJ2-7, with 11 nucleotides matching TRBD2. The germline V gene has CDR1 SGHTA and CDR2 FQGNSA. The V gene end was trimmed by 3 bases and the J gene end by 0 bases; junction bases not matched to a gene: 10. The CDR3 is 18 amino acids. CDR3 coding DNA: TGTGCCAGCAGCTTGCCCGGGACTAGCGGAGGGGTCTCCTACGAGCAGTACTTC. Translation gives CASSLPGTSGGVSYEQYF.

The chain joins TRBV5-6 to TRBJ1-1, with 7 bases aligning to TRBD1. Germline V gene lookup returns CDR1 SGHDT and CDR2 YYEEEE. V was clipped by 2 bases and J by 1 base; unmatched bases: 2. This CDR3 comprises 14 residues. The CDR3 spells CASSFGQANTEAFF. In DNA, the CDR3 is TGTGCCAGCAGCTTCGGACAGGCGAACACTGAAGCTTTCTTT.

V is TRBV7-2 and J is TRBJ2-1; 8 positions agree with TRBD2. CDR3 length: 12 residues. The germline gives CDR1 SGHTA, CDR2 FQGNSA. V dropped 5 bases and J dropped 9; count of bases not matched to a gene: 3. Here the CDR3 reads CASSPTSVEQFF. The CDR3 coding sequence is TGTGCCAGCAGCCCGACTAGCGTTGAGCAGTTCTTC. Using reference TRBV7-2 and TRBJ2-1 for the parts outside the CDR3, the full variable domain is GAGVSQSPSNKVTEKGKDVELRCDPISGHTALYWYRQSLGQGLEFLIYFQGNSAPDKSGLPSDRFSAERTGGSVSTLTIQRTQQEDSAVYLCASSPTSVEQFFGPGTRLTVL.

The V gene is TRBV19, the J gene TRBJ1-2; D not resolved. The V and J ends lost 3 bases and 5 bases respectively, with 7 bases between them. Germline-derived CDR1 and CDR2 are LNHDA and SQIVND (reference sequence). The CDR3 has 12 amino acids. CDR3 residues: CASSMLEYGYTF. The CDR3 DNA reads as TGTGCCAGTAGTATGCTAGAGTATGGCTACACCTTC. Using reference TRBV19 and TRBJ1-2 for the parts outside the CDR3, the full variable domain is DGGITQSPKYLFRKEGQNVTLSCEQNLNHDAMYWYRQDPGQGLRLIYYSQIVNDFQKGDIAEGYSVSREKKESFPLTVTSAQKNPTAFYLCASSMLEYGYTFGSGTRLTVV.

The rearrangement links TRBV14 to TRBJ2-3; D is ambiguous. This CDR3 spans 16 amino acids. Germline V gene sequence: CDR1 SGHDN, CDR2 FVKESK. The V gene lost 6 bases and the J gene lost 2 bases, with 18 bases spanning the gap. CDR3 in amino acids: CASSIVGGSFTDTQYF. In nucleotides, the CDR3 is TGTGCCAGCAGTATCGTCGGCGGCAGCTTCACAGATACGCAGTATTTT.

The V call is TRBV11-2, the J call TRBJ2-3; unclear D gene. Germline assignment: CDR1 SGHAT and CDR2 FQNNGV. This CDR3 is 13 amino acids long. V gave up 5 bases and J gave up 0 bases, with 6 bases separating them. CDR3 sequence (DNA): TGTGCCAGCAGCCCTGAAAGCACAGATACGCAGTATTTT. It is translated as CASSPESTDTQYF.

The chain uses TRBV28 and TRBJ2-3; weak D call: TRBD2 (6 bases). The germline gives CDR1 MDHEN, CDR2 SYDVKM. Trimming removed 5 bases at V and 2 bases at J, with 23 bases between. The CDR3 spans 18 residues. The CDR3 sequence is CASSLWRDLQTPTDTQYF. The DNA of the CDR3 is TGTGCCAGCAGTCTTTGGAGGGATCTACAAACCCCCACAGATACGCAGTATTTT.